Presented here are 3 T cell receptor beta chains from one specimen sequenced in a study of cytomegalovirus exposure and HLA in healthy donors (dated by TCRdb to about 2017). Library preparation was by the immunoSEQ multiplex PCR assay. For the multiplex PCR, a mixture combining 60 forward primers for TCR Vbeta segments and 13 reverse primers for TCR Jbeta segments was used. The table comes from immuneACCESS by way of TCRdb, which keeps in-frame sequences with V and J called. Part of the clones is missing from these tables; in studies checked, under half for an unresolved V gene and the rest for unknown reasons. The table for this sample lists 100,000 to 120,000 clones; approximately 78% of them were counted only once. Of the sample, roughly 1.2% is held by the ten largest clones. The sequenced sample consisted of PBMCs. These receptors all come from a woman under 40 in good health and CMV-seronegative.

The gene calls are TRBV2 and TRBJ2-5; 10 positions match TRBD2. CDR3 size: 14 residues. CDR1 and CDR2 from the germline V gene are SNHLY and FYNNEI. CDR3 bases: TGTGCGGAGGGGCTAGCGGGGGCCCAAGAGACCCAGTACTTC. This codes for CAEGLAGAQETQYF.

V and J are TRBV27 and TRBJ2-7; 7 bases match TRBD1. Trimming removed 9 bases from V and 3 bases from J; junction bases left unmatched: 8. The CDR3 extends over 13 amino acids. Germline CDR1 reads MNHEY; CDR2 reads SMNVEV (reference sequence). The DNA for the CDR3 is TGTGCCAGTGGAAGGGGGCTGGGCTACGAGCAGTACTTC. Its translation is CASGRGLGYEQYF.

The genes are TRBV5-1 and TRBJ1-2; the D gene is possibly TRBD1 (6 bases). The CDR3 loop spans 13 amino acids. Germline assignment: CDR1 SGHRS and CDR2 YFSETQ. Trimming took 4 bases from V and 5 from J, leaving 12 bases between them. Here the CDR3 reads CASSLQGAYGYTF. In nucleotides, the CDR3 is TGCGCCAGCAGCCTACAGGGAGCTTATGGCTACACCTTC.